Listed below are T cell receptor beta chains from one sample, sequenced in a study of T-cell memory formation after mild COVID-19. TCRdb fed the 5' RACE reads into MiXCR, producing one record per CDR3 protein. The data show some 320,000 distinct CDR3 sequences, roughly 13% seen once. The specimen was PBMCs or a T cell subset sorted from them (not recorded which). The source is a man between 18 and 29 years old who had mild COVID-19 (a few samples of this study predate the infection). Cell type and time point are not known. Each CDR3 is given with its conserved first and last residue. A D gene is named only where the DNA matches it firmly. Some rows mark clone size as missing; the rest say once, few, many or name a class of expanded clone.

d_gene	j_gene	abundance	v_gene	CDR3nt	CDR3aa
TRBD2	TRBJ2-5	few	TRBV12-3/TRBV12-4	TGTGCCAGCAGTTTGGGACTAGCGGGGACGGGGGAGACCCAGTACTTC	CASSLGLAGTGETQYF
-	TRBJ2-3	-	TRBV12-3/TRBV12-4	TGTGCCAGCAGTTTTATAGATACGCAGTATTTT	CASSFIDTQYF
-	TRBJ1-1	few	TRBV7-2	TGTGCCAGCAGCCGGGAGACTGAAGCTTTCTTT	CASSRETEAFF
TRBD1	TRBJ2-3	few	TRBV7-8	TGTGCCAGCAGCCCGGACTACAGGGGGACAGATACGCAGTATTTT	CASSPDYRGTDTQYF
TRBD2	TRBJ2-7	-	TRBV7-2	TGTGCCAGCAGCTTCACTAGCGGCGCCTACGAGCAGTACTTC	CASSFTSGAYEQYF
-	TRBJ1-3	few	TRBV7-3	TGTGCCAGCACCTCTAGGCCCGGAAACACCATATATTTT	CASTSRPGNTIYF
-	TRBJ2-5	few	TRBV5-8	TGTGCCAGCAGCCCGGGGGTGAGGGACAGCGAAGAGACCCAGTACTTC	CASSPGVRDSEETQYF
-	TRBJ2-1	few	TRBV25-1	TGTGCCAGCAGTGAACGGGCCCTTTCGGGCGAGCAGTTCTTC	CASSERALSGEQFF
-	TRBJ2-3	many	TRBV21-1	TGTGCCAGCAGCGACCGAGGGACAGGGGGTCCAGATACGCAGTATTTT	CASSDRGTGGPDTQYF
-	TRBJ2-5	once	TRBV7-2	TGTGCCAGCAGCATGACTAGTGGTGAGACCCAGTACTTC	CASSMTSGETQYF
TRBD1	TRBJ2-4	-	TRBV20-1	TGCAGTGTCCACCCTACAGGGGCGCCTTCGTACTTC	CSVHPTGAPSYF
TRBD2	TRBJ2-6	few	TRBV29-1	TGCAGCACCCAGGGAGGGACTGGGGCCAACGTCCTGACTTTC	CSTQGGTGANVLTF
-	TRBJ1-1	-	TRBV5-1	TGCGCCAGCAGCTACGACGGGGGGAACACTGAAGCTTTCTTT	CASSYDGGNTEAFF
TRBD1	TRBJ2-7	few	TRBV29-1	TGCAGCGTTGCCACAGGGGCCGAGCAGTACTTC	CSVATGAEQYF
TRBD2	TRBJ2-1	-	TRBV20-1	TGCAGTGCGTCTGAGCGGGGGTACAATGAGCAGTTCTTC	CSASERGYNEQFF
TRBD2	TRBJ2-3	few	TRBV24-1	TGTGCCACCAGTGAACCCTGGACTAGCGGGGTTTTCACAGATACGCAGTATTTT	CATSEPWTSGVFTDTQYF
TRBD2	TRBJ2-1	few	TRBV11-2	TGTGCCAGCAGCTTGGACCTTCTAGCGGGGGTATACAATGAGCAGTTCTTC	CASSLDLLAGVYNEQFF
-	TRBJ2-1	few	TRBV4-2	TGTGCCAGCAGCCAAGATATCTGGCGGGGACGGTTCTTC	CASSQDIWRGRFF
TRBD1	TRBJ2-3	few	TRBV9	TGTGCCAGCAGCCCTGACGTAGGACAGGGCACACATACGCAGTATTTT	CASSPDVGQGTHTQYF
-	TRBJ2-3	few	TRBV21-1	TGTGCCAGCAGCAAAGAAAGCCAGTTTACTAGCACAGATACGCAGTATTTT	CASSKESQFTSTDTQYF
-	TRBJ1-1	few	TRBV25-1	TGTGCCAGCAGAATTTACACTGAAGCTTTCTTT	CASRIYTEAFF
-	TRBJ2-7	few	TRBV5-1	TGCGCCAGCAGCTGGGGGGCCGGCGAAGGCTACGAGCAGTACTTC	CASSWGAGEGYEQYF
-	TRBJ2-3	few	TRBV9	TGTGCCAGCAGCCCCCCCCCTGGGACAGATACGCAGTATTTT	CASSPPPGTDTQYF
-	TRBJ1-1	many	TRBV6-5	TGTGCCAGCAGTTACGTGGGGGGAAAGACTGAAGCTTTCTTT	CASSYVGGKTEAFF
TRBD1	TRBJ2-7	many	TRBV4-3	TGCGCCAGCAGCCGGGACAGGGCCTACGAGCAGTACTTC	CASSRDRAYEQYF
TRBD2	TRBJ2-3	few	TRBV5-1	TGCGCCAGCAGCCTTAACACCGGGACTAGCGGCATCTGGACGCAGTATTTT	CASSLNTGTSGIWTQYF
-	TRBJ2-7	few	TRBV5-1	TGCGCCAGCAGCCGAGCGGAGGACAGTTCCTACGAGCAGTACTTC	CASSRAEDSSYEQYF
-	TRBJ2-5	many	TRBV5-1	TGCGCCTCAATGGGGGGGGCGTTCCAAGAGACCCAGTACTTC	CASMGGAFQETQYF
TRBD1	TRBJ2-5	many	TRBV20-1	TGCAGTGCAATCAGGGGGGAGACCCAGTACTTC	CSAIRGETQYF
-	TRBJ1-1	-	TRBV5-1	TGCGCCAGCAGCATCGACTGGGGGAACACTGAAGCTTTCTTT	CASSIDWGNTEAFF
TRBD1	TRBJ1-1	few	TRBV29-1	TGCAGCGGCGAGACAGGGAGGGACACTGAAGCTTTCTTT	CSGETGRDTEAFF
-	TRBJ2-4	few	TRBV4-3	TGCGCCAGCAGCCAAGTAGGCGCAGGGCAAAACATTCAGTACTTC	CASSQVGAGQNIQYF